This passage covers 17 T cell receptor beta chains from one sample sequenced in a study of blood T cell repertoires in COVID-19. Generated by immunoSEQ multiplex PCR, the TCRdb table keeps only in-frame clones and is missing some. Of 130,000 to 150,000 clones in the sample, around four fifths were seen once. The sample taken for sequencing was peripheral blood. The receptors come from a human donor in a cohort sampled during active COVID-19.

The chain employs TRBV28 and TRBJ1-2; a possible D gene is TRBD1 (5 bases). This CDR3 contains 12 residues. CDR1 MDHEN and CDR2 SYDVKM come from the germline V gene. The V and J ends lost 6 bases and 7 bases respectively, with 12 bases between them. CDR3 in DNA: TGTGCCAGCAGGTCCCCCGGGGGTGGCTACACCTTC. Amino acids: CASRSPGGGYTF.

This chain uses TRBV19 with TRBJ2-1; 10 nucleotides agree with TRBD1. The CDR3 totals 16 residues. V lost 4 bases to trimming and J lost 5 bases; unmatched junction nucleotides: 8. Germline loops: CDR1 LNHDA, CDR2 SQIVND (reference sequence). CDR3 nucleotide sequence: TGTGCCAGTAGTACACGACAGGGGGCGCGCGACAATGAGCAGTTCTTC. Amino acid sequence: CASSTRQGARDNEQFF.

This chain uses TRBV7-8 with TRBJ2-4, with D possibly being TRBD1 (5 bases). V gave up 5 bases and J gave up 8 bases, with 10 bases separating them. This CDR3 comprises 12 residues. Germline values: CDR1 SGHVS, CDR2 FQNEAQ. Written as DNA, the CDR3 is TGTGCCAGCAGCCCGCAGGGCGACATTCAGTACTTC. Amino acids: CASSPQGDIQYF.

This rearrangement joins TRBV7-2 to TRBJ1-4; possible D gene TRBD1, 5 bases. V dropped 3 bases and J dropped 10 bases, with 18 bases sitting between them. The CDR3 consists of 15 residues. Germline CDR1 is SGHTA and CDR2 is FQGNSA. The CDR3 DNA reads TGTGCCAGCAGCTTTAGTTTGTACGGGGGGAGAAAACTGTTTTTT. Its translation is CASSFSLYGGRKLFF.

The chain carries TRBV7-9 and TRBJ1-6; D is possibly TRBD1 (6 bases). Germline V gene sequence: CDR1 SEHNR, CDR2 FQNEAQ (reference sequence). Trimming removed 1 base at V and 11 bases at J, with 12 bases between. The CDR3 covers 14 residues. Written as DNA, the CDR3 is TGTGCCAGCAGCTTAGATCAGGGGAAGGCACCCCTCCACTTT. It is translated as CASSLDQGKAPLHF.

The chain recombines TRBV20-1 with TRBJ2-5; D gene uncertain. V was pared by 5 bases and J by 5 bases, with 9 bases between. Germline V lookup: CDR1 DFQATT, CDR2 SNEGSKA (reference sequence). This CDR3 spans 11 amino acids. The CDR3 here is CSAVPGETQYF. As DNA, the CDR3 is TGCAGTGCTGTACCGGGTGAGACCCAGTACTTC.

The J gene is TRBJ2-1, the V gene TRBV7-2; 8 nucleotides match TRBD2. With 5 bases clipped from V and 2 bases from J, the junction kept 5 bases outside the gene matches. Germline CDR1 and CDR2: SGHTA and FQGNSA. There are 15 residues in the CDR3. CDR3 protein: CASSLAGGAYNEQFF. The CDR3 nucleotides are TGTGCCAGCAGCCTCGCCGGGGGGGCCTACAATGAGCAGTTCTTC.

The chain is built from TRBV15 and TRBJ2-3; the match to TRBD2 covers 7 bases. CDR1 and CDR2 (germline): LNHNV, YYDKDF (reference sequence). The CDR3 covers 16 residues. Trimming took 0 bases from V and 5 from J; bases not matched to a gene: 8. CDR3 sequence reads: CATSRDGAGEGDTQYF. CDR3 sequence (DNA): TGTGCCACCAGCAGAGATGGTGCGGGGGAGGGAGATACGCAGTATTTT. The full variable domain, with the rest looked up from reference TRBV15 and TRBJ2-3, is DAMVIQNPRYQVTQFGKPVTLSCSQTLNHNVMYWYQQKSSQAPKLLFHYYDKDFNNEADTPDNFQSRRPNTSFCFLDIRSPGLGDTAMYLCATSRDGAGEGDTQYFGPGTRLTVL.

The table lists this clone with a count of one. The chain couples TRBV9 to TRBJ1-2; 7 nucleotides match TRBD1. Germline-derived CDR1 and CDR2 are SGDLS and YYNGEE. V lost 4 bases to trimming and J lost 4 bases; unmatched junction nucleotides: 4. The CDR3 is made up of 13 amino acids. The CDR3 is CASSMGTVYGYTF. For the CDR3, the DNA is TGTGCCAGCAGCATGGGGACAGTCTATGGCTACACCTTC.

Regarding this clone: Other DNA sequences within the sample encode an identical CDR3. The rearrangement uses TRBV18 and TRBJ1-3; D uncertain. The V and J ends lost 6 bases and 0 bases respectively, with 6 bases between them. The CDR3 covers 13 residues. CDR1 and CDR2 (germline): KGHSH, LQKENI. Here the CDR3 reads CASSPSSGNTIYF. CDR3 nucleotides: TGTGCCAGCTCTCCGAGCTCTGGAAACACCATATATTTT.

This clone occurred once. The V gene is TRBV27, the J gene TRBJ1-3; 9 bases line up with TRBD1. This CDR3 region has 17 residues. V gave up 1 base and J gave up 3 bases; unmatched junction bases: 7. Per germline, CDR1 MNHEY and CDR2 SMNVEV (reference sequence). The DNA of the CDR3 is TGTGCCAGCAGTTTATGGGACAGGGCAAAGTTTGGAAACACCATATATTTT. The encoded protein is CASSLWDRAKFGNTIYF.

The J gene is TRBJ2-1, the V gene TRBV27, with 12 bases matching TRBD2. Trimming removed 4 bases from V and 7 bases from J; junction bases left unmatched: 17. This CDR3 is built from 19 residues. The germline V gene encodes CDR1 MNHEY and CDR2 SMNVEV (reference sequence). This CDR3 is CASSSMRPLAGGSLNEQFF. The CDR3 DNA sequence: TGTGCCAGCAGTTCTATGCGCCCACTAGCGGGGGGATCTCTGAATGAGCAGTTCTTC.

The chain recombines TRBV20-1 with TRBJ1-2; no firm D call. CDR1 DFQATT and CDR2 SNEGSKA come from the germline V gene (reference sequence). The V and J ends lost 3 bases and 8 bases respectively, with 16 bases between them. CDR3 length equals 13 residues. The CDR3 here is CSASSGRPGGYTF. The CDR3 DNA follows: TGCAGTGCTAGTAGCGGGCGGCCTGGGGGCTACACCTTC.

This chain uses TRBV9 with TRBJ2-1; possible D gene TRBD1, 6 bases. The CDR3 runs to 15 residues. The V end was cut by 3 bases, the J end by 8 bases, with 18 bases between. Germline CDR1 SGDLS, CDR2 YYNGEE. The CDR3 DNA reads TGTGCCAGCAGCGGATCCTGGGGGCTTTCGGATGAGCAGTTCTTC. This sequence encodes CASSGSWGLSDEQFF.

The chain combines TRBV19 with TRBJ1-5; D is undetermined. Germline lookup yields CDR1 LNHDA and CDR2 SQIVND (reference sequence). The CDR3 consists of 17 residues. The ends were cut back, 6 bases at V and 1 base at J, with 19 bases in the middle. The CDR3 is CASSLGPGIASNQPQHF. The CDR3 DNA sequence: TGTGCCAGTAGCCTGGGCCCAGGAATCGCGAGCAATCAGCCCCAGCATTTT.

This chain connects TRBV30 to TRBJ2-7; perhaps TRBD1 as D (5 bases). The V end lost 2 bases, the J end lost 6 bases, and 14 bases lay between the germline ends. The CDR3 totals 13 residues. Germline CDR1 GTSNPN, CDR2 SVGIG (reference sequence). The CDR3 DNA follows: TGTGCCTGGAGTCTGGGGCCCTCCCTCGAGCAGTACTTC. Its protein is CAWSLGPSLEQYF. Using reference TRBV30 and TRBJ2-7 for the parts outside the CDR3, the full variable domain is SQTIHQWPATLVQPVGSPLSLECTVEGTSNPNLYWYRQAAGRGLQLLFYSVGIGQISSEVPQNLSASRPQDRQFILSSKKLLLSDSGFYLCAWSLGPSLEQYFGPGTRLTVT.

The genes are TRBV6-6 and TRBJ1-2; the D gene is possibly TRBD1 (6 bases). CDR1 and CDR2 (germline): MNHNY, SVGAGI (reference sequence). Trimming stripped 2 bases from V and 8 bases from J, with 18 bases between. This CDR3 is built from 15 residues. The CDR3 spells CASSYKQRGGRGYTF. CDR3 nucleotide sequence: TGTGCCAGCAGTTACAAACAGCGAGGGGGTAGAGGCTACACCTTC.